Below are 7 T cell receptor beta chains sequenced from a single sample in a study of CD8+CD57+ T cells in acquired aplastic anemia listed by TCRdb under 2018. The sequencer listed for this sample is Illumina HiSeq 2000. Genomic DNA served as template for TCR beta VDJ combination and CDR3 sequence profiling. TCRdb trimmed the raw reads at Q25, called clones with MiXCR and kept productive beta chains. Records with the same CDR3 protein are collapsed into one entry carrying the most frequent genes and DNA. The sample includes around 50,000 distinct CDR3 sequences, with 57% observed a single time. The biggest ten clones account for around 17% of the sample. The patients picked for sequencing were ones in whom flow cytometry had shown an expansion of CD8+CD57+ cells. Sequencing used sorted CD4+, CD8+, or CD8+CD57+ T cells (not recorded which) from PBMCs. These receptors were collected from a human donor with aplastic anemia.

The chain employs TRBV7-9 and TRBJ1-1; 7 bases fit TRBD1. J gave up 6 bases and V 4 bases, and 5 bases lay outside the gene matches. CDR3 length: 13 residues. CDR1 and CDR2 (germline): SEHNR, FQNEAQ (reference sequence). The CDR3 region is CASSSHDRAEAFF. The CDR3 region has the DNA TGTGCCAGCAGCTCACACGACAGGGCTGAAGCTTTCTTT.

The CDR3 DNA is TGTGCCAGCAGCTACGGGACAGCGAGCTATCTTCAGTACTTC. Translated: CASSYGTASYLQYF. The chain recombines TRBV13 with TRBJ2-7, with 7 bases aligning to TRBD1. The V segment lost 4 bases and the J segment 10 bases; nucleotides outside the gene matches: 13. The CDR3 is 14 amino acids. Germline-derived CDR1 and CDR2 are PRHDT and FYEKMQ (reference sequence).

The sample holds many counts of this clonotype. CDR3 nucleotides: TGTGCCAGCAGTGAAATGGGGGGGGGAGCAACTAATGAAAAACTGTTTTTT. Encoded protein: CASSEMGGGATNEKLFF. The chain links TRBV2 to TRBJ1-4; possibly TRBD1 for D (5 bases). In germline, CDR1 is SNHLY, CDR2 FYNNEI. V shed 2 bases and J shed 0 bases, with 13 bases lying between them. This CDR3 has 17 amino acids.

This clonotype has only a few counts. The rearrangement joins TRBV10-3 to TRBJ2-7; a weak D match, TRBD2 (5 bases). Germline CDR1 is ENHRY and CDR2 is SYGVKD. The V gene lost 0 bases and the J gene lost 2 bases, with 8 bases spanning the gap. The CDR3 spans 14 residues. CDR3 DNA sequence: TGTGCCATCAGTGAGTCAACAGCGGCCTACGAGCAGTACTTC. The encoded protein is CAISESTAAYEQYF.

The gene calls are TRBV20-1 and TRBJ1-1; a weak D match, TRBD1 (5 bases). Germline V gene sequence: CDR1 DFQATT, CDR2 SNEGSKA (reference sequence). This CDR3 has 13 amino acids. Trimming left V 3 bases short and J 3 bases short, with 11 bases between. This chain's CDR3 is CSASGGSDTEAFF. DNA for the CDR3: TGCAGTGCTAGTGGGGGTAGTGACACTGAAGCTTTCTTT.

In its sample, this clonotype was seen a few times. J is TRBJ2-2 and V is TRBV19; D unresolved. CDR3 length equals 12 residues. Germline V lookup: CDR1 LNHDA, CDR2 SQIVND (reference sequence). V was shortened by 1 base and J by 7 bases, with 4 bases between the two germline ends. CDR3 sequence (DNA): TGTGCCAGTAGTATAGTCGGCGGGGAGCTGTTTTTT. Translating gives CASSIVGGELFF.

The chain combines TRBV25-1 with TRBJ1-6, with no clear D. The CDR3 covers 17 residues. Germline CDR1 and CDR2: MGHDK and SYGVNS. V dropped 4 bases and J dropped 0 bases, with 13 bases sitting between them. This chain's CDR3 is CASSAWGRGSYNSPLHF. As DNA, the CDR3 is TGTGCCAGCAGTGCTTGGGGTCGCGGCTCCTATAATTCACCCCTCCACTTT.